What follows is one TCR beta chain and its context. This specimen comes from a study of blood T cell repertoires in COVID-19. Study-wide background: The United States, Italy and Spain were the sources of the acute and convalescent COVID-19 samples. Sources were T cells, B-cell-depleted T cells, or PBMCs; the material itself was cDNA or gDNA.

The CDR3 sequence is 17 residues long. V was pared by 3 bases and J by 4 bases, with 20 bases between. Germline values: CDR1 MNHEY, CDR2 SMNVEV (reference sequence). Authors' analysis steps: Nucleated cell number was recorded as an estimate derived from reference gene primer amplification. Libraries were prepared by immunoSEQ multiplex PCR; TCRdb keeps only in-frame clonotypes and omits some of them. D and trimming come from the DNA, and the V and J calls and clone size come from that table. Of tens of thousands of clones in the sample, 86% were seen once. The rearrangement uses TRBV27 and TRBJ2-3; a possible D gene is TRBD2 (6 bases). The TCR sequence derives from a woman of 80 years or more in a cohort sampled during active or convalescent COVID-19. Sequenced: peripheral blood. CDR3 protein: CASSLRLSGGVSDTQYF. As DNA, the CDR3 is TGTGCCAGCAGTTTGCGTTTGTCGGGCGGGGTTTCAGATACGCAGTATTTT.